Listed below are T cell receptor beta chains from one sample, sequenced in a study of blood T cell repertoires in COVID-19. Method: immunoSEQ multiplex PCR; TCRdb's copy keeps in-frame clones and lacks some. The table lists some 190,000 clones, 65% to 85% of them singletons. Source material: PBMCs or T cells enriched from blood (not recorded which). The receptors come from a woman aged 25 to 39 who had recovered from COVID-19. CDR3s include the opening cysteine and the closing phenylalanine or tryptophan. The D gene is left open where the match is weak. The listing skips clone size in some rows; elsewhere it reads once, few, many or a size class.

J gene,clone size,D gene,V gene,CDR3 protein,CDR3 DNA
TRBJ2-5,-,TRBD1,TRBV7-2,CASSFRGQAIVQETQYF,TGTGCCAGCAGCTTCAGAGGACAGGCGATAGTCCAAGAGACCCAGTACTTC
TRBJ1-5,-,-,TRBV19,CASSIGGQGRSNQPQHF,TGTGCCAGTAGTATAGGGGGCCAGGGTCGGAGCAATCAGCCCCAGCATTTT
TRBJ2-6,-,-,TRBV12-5,CASGPSGANVLTF,TGTGCTAGTGGTCCATCTGGGGCCAACGTCCTGACTTTC
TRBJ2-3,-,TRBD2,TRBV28,CASSPGASGTSGITDTQYF,TGTGCCAGCAGCCCAGGAGCGTCCGGGACTAGCGGGATCACAGATACGCAGTATTTT
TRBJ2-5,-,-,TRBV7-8,CASSRGGGTQYF,TGTGCCAGCAGCCGAGGAGGGGGGACCCAGTACTTC
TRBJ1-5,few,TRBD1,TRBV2,CASRRGQTSNQPQHF,TGTGCCAGCAGGCGGGGACAGACTAGCAATCAGCCCCAGCATTTT
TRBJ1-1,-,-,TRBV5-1,CASRNSENTEAFF,TGCGCCAGCAGAAATTCAGAGAACACTGAAGCTTTCTTT
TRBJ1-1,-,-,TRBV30,CAWSVQLNTEAFF,TGTGCCTGGAGTGTACAATTGAACACTGAAGCTTTCTTT
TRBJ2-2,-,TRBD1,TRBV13,CASRNRGRDTGELFF,TGTGCCAGCAGGAACAGGGGGCGGGACACCGGGGAGCTGTTTTTT
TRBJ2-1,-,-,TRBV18,CASSPEGGNYNEQFF,TGTGCCAGCTCACCTGAGGGGGGGAACTACAATGAGCAGTTCTTC
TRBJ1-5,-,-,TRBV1,CTSSQEDLDRAQPQHF,TGCACCAGCAGCCAAGAAGACTTGGACAGGGCTCAGCCCCAGCATTTT
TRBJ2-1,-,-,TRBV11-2,CASSPGWRDVNEQFF,TGTGCCAGCAGCCCCGGTTGGCGGGATGTAAATGAGCAGTTCTTC
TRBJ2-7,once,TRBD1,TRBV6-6,CASSYLGQAAYEQYF,TGTGCCAGCAGTTACCTAGGACAGGCTGCCTACGAGCAGTACTTC
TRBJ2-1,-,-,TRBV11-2,CASSLIRGNEQFF,TGTGCCAGCAGCTTGATTCGCGGCAATGAGCAGTTCTTC
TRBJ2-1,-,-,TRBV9,CASSVQGRDIRSEQFF,TGTGCCAGCAGCGTACAGGGTAGGGACATCCGGAGTGAGCAGTTCTTC
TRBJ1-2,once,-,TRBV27,CASSPRSLDSYGYTF,TGTGCCAGCAGTCCCAGGTCTTTGGACAGCTATGGCTACACCTTC
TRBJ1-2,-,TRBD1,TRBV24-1,CATSSFRTGVGYTF,TGTGCCACCAGTAGTTTTCGGACAGGGGTTGGCTACACCTTC
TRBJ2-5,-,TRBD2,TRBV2,CASSFGLAGTQETQYF,TGTGCCAGCAGTTTTGGACTAGCGGGGACCCAAGAGACCCAGTACTTC
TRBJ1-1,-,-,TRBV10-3,CAISPGGQNTEAFF,TGTGCCATCAGCCCGGGGGGCCAGAACACTGAAGCTTTCTTT
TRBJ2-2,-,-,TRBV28,CASSFKPINTGELFF,TGTGCCAGCAGTTTCAAACCTATCAACACCGGGGAGCTGTTTTTT
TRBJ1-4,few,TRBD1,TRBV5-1,CASSSQTGENEKLFF,TGCGCCAGCAGCTCCCAGACAGGGGAAAATGAAAAACTGTTTTTT
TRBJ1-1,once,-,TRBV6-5,CASSYRSGLNTEAFF,TGTGCCAGCAGTTACAGATCGGGATTGAACACTGAAGCTTTCTTT
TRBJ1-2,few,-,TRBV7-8,CASSQRGYGYTF,TGTGCCAGCAGCCAGCGGGGCTATGGCTACACCTTC
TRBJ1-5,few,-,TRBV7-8,CASSLVAGGQPQHF,TGTGCCAGCAGCTTAGTGGCGGGTGGTCAGCCCCAGCATTTT
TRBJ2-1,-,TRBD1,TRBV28,CASSGQGAGFSPWEQFF,TGTGCCAGCAGTGGACAGGGGGCAGGTTTTAGCCCGTGGGAGCAGTTCTTC
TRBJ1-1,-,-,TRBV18,CASSPIGGPSEAFF,TGTGCCAGCTCACCGATCGGGGGACCTAGTGAAGCTTTCTTT
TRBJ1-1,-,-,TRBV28,CASSLSASMNTEAFF,TGTGCCAGCAGTTTATCAGCGAGCATGAACACTGAAGCTTTCTTT
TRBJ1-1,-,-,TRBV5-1,CASSERGNTEAFF,TGCGCCAGCAGCGAGAGAGGGAACACTGAAGCTTTCTTT
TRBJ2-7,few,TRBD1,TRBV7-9,CASSQGANEQYF,TGTGCCAGCAGCCAGGGGGCAAACGAGCAGTACTTC
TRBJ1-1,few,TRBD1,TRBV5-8,CASSLGSGTGGTEAFF,TGTGCCAGCAGCTTGGGGTCCGGGACAGGGGGCACTGAAGCTTTCTTT
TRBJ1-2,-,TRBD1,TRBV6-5,CASTTGDGYTF,TGTGCCAGCACAACAGGGGATGGCTACACCTTC
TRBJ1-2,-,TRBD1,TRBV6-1,CASSEIKGRGLHGYTF,TGTGCCAGCAGTGAAATCAAGGGCAGGGGGCTTCATGGCTACACCTTC
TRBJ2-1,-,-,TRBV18,CASSLRSYYNEQFF,TGTGCCAGCAGTCTCCGTTCCTACTACAATGAGCAGTTCTTC
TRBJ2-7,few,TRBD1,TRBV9,CASSGGQGFYEQYF,TGTGCCAGCAGCGGCGGACAGGGGTTTTACGAGCAGTACTTC
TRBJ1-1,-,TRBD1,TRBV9,CASSGQNPGQAVTEAFF,TGTGCCAGCAGCGGCCAAAATCCGGGACAGGCCGTCACTGAAGCTTTCTTT
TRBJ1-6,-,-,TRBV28,CASSWSREYSPLHF,TGTGCCAGCAGTTGGTCCAGGGAATATTCACCCCTCCACTTT
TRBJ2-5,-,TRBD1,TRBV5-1,CASSLLQGARETQYF,TGCGCCAGCAGCTTACTGCAGGGGGCGAGGGAGACCCAGTACTTC
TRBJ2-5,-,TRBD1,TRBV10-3,CAISPGTGGLETQYF,TGTGCCATCAGTCCCGGGACAGGGGGCCTGGAGACCCAGTACTTC
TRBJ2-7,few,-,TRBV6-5,CASSTGYNYEQYF,TGTGCCAGCAGTACAGGGTATAACTACGAGCAGTACTTC
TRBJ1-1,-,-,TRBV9,CASSVGRQVSNTEAFF,TGTGCCAGCAGCGTAGGAAGGCAGGTCTCGAACACTGAAGCTTTCTTT
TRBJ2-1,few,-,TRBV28,CASIPQVTYNEQFF,TGTGCCAGCATTCCACAGGTTACTTACAATGAGCAGTTCTTC
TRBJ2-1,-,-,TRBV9,CASGGQNNEQFF,TGTGCCAGCGGAGGACAGAACAATGAGCAGTTCTTC
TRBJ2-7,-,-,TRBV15,CATSRDDSLFYEQYF,TGTGCCACCAGCAGAGATGATAGTCTTTTCTACGAGCAGTACTTC
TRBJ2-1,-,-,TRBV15,CATSRDSNRATFF,TGTGCCACCAGCAGAGATTCGAACAGGGCCACGTTCTTC
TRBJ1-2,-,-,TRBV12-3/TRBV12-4,CASSPYIVKGYTF,TGTGCCAGCAGCCCCTATATAGTTAAAGGCTACACCTTC
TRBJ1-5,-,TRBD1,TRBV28,CASSNPDRGLNQPQHF,TGTGCCAGCAGTAACCCGGACAGGGGGCTTAATCAGCCCCAGCATTTT